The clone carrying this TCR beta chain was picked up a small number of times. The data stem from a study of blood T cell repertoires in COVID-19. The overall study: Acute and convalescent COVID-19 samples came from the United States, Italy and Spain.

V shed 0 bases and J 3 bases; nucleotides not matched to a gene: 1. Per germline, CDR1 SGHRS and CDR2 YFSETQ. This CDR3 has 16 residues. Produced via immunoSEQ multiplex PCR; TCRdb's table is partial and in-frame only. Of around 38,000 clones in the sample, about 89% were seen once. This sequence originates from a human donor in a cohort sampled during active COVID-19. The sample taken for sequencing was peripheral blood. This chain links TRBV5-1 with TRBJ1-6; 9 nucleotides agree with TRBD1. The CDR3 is CASSLGQGGYNSPLHF. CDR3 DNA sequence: TGCGCCAGCAGCTTGGGACAGGGGGGCTATAATTCACCCCTCCACTTT.